The following is a T cell receptor (beta chain) sequence with its context. The antigen remains unidentified. PCR employed 60 Vbeta and 13 Jbeta primers. Clones were sequenced by immunoSEQ multiplex PCR, and TCRdb holds only the in-frame ones, with some missing. The sample contains about 160,000 clones, approximately 75% of which appear only once. This entry is derived from a study of cytomegalovirus exposure and HLA in healthy donors. After removal of 8 bases from V and 5 bases from J, the junction contained 8 bases not matched to a gene. Germline CDR1 and CDR2: LNHNV and YYDKDF (reference sequence). The CDR3 has 14 amino acids. General study points: The study designated around 150 TCR beta chains cytomegalovirus-associated. CMV serostatus was the only immune exposure information that was available.

This TCR was sampled from a man in his forties or fifties in good health and CMV-seropositive. Input material: PBMCs. The rearrangement uses TRBV15 and TRBJ2-2; 7 nucleotides agree with TRBD1. CDR3 protein: CATRDSPMTGELFF. In DNA form, the CDR3 reads TGTGCCACCCGGGACAGCCCTATGACCGGGGAGCTGTTTTTT.